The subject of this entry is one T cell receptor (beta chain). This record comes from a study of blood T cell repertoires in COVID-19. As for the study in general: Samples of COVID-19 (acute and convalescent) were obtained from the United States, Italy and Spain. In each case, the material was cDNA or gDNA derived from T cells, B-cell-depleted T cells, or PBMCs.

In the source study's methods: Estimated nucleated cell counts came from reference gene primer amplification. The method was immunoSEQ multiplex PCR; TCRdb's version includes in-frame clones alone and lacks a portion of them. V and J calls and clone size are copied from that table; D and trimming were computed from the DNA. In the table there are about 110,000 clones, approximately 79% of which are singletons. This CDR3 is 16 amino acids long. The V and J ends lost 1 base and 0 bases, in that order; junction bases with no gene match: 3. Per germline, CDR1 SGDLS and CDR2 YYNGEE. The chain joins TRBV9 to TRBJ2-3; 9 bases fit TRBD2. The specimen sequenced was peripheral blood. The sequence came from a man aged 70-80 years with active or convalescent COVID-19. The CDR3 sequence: CASSVLAGWSTDTQYF. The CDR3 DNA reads TGTGCCAGCAGCGTACTAGCGGGGTGGAGCACAGATACGCAGTATTTT.